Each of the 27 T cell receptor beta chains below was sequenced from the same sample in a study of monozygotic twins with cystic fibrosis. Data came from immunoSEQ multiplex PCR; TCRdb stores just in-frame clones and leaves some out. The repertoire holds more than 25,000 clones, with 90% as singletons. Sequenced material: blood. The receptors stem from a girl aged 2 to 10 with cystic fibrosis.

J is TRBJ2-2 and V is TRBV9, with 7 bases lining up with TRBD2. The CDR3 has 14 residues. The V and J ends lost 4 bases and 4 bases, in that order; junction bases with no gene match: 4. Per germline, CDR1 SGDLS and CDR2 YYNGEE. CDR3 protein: CASSPGGSTGELFF. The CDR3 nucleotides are TGTGCCAGCAGCCCCGGGGGGAGCACCGGGGAGCTGTTTTTT.

CDR3 protein: CASWYQETQYF. CDR3 DNA sequence: TGTGCCAGCTGGTACCAAGAGACCCAGTACTTC. The V and J genes are TRBV2 and TRBJ2-5, with no clear D. There are 11 residues in the CDR3. V was cut by 8 bases and J by 0 bases, with 4 bases left in between. From germline, CDR1 is SNHLY and CDR2 FYNNEI.

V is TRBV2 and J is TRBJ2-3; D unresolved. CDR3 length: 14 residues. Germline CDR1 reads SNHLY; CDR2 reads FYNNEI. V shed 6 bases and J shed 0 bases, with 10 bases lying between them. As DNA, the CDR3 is TGTGCCAGCAGAGAACCGGACAGCACAGATACGCAGTATTTT. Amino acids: CASREPDSTDTQYF.

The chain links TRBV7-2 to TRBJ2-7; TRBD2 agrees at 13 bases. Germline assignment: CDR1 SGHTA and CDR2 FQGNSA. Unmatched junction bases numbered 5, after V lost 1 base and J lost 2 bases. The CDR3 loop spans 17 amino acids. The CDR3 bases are TGTGCCAGCAGCTTAGATAAGACTAGCGGGGGGCCCTACGAGCAGTACTTC. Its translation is CASSLDKTSGGPYEQYF.

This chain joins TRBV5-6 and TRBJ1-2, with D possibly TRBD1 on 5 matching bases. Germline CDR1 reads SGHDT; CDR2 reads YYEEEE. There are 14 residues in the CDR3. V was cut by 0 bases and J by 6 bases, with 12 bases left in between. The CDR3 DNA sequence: TGTGCCAGCAGCTTGGTTTGGGGGAGCCATGGCTACACCTTC. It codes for CASSLVWGSHGYTF. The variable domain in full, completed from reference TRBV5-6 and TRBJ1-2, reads DAGVTQSPTHLIKTRGQQVTLRCSPKSGHDTVSWYQQALGQGPQFIFQYYEEEERQRGNFPDRFSGHQFPNYSSELNVNALLLGDSALYLCASSLVWGSHGYTFGSGTRLTVV.

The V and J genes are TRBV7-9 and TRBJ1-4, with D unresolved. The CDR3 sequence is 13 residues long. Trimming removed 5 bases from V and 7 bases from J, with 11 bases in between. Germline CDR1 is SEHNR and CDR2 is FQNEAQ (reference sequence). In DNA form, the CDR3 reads TGTGCCAGCAGCGTCCTTGCGTTTGAAAAACTGTTTTTT. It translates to CASSVLAFEKLFF. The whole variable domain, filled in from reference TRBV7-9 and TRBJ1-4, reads DTGVSQNPRHKITKRGQNVTFRCDPISEHNRLYWYRQTLGQGPEFLTYFQNEAQLEKSRLLSDRFSAERPKGSFSTLEIQRTEQGDSAMYLCASSVLAFEKLFFGSGTQLSVL.

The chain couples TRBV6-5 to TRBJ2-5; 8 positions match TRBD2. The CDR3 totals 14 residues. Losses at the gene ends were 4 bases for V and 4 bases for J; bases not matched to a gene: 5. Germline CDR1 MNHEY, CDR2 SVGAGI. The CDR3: CASSFSGGRETQYF. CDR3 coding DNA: TGTGCCAGCAGTTTCTCGGGGGGGCGAGAGACCCAGTACTTC.

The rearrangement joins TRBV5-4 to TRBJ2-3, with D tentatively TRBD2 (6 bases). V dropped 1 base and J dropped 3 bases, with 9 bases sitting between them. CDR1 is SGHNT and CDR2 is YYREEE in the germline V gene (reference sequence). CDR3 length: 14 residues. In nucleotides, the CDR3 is TGTGCCAGCAGCTTGTCGGCGGGGACAGATACGCAGTATTTT. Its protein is CASSLSAGTDTQYF.

The CDR3 region has the DNA TGTGCCAGCTCACCACTTCAGAACAATCAGCCCCAGCATTTT. Translating gives CASSPLQNNQPQHF. The chain recombines TRBV18 with TRBJ1-5, with unresolved D. Germline V lookup: CDR1 KGHSH, CDR2 LQKENI. Trimming removed 1 base at V and 3 bases at J, with 7 bases between. This CDR3 comprises 14 residues.

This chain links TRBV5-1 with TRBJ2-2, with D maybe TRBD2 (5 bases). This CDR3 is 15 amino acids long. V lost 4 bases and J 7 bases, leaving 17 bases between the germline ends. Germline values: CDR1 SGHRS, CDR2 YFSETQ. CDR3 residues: CASSLGDHLNGELFF. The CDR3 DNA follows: TGCGCCAGCAGCCTGGGAGACCACCTGAACGGGGAGCTGTTTTTT.

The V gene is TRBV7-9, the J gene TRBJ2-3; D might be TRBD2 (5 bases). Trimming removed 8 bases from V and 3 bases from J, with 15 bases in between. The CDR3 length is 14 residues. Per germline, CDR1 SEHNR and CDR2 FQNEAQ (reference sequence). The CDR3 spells CASWPRGRTDTQYF. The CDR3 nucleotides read TGTGCCAGCTGGCCTCGGGGTAGGACAGATACGCAGTATTTT.

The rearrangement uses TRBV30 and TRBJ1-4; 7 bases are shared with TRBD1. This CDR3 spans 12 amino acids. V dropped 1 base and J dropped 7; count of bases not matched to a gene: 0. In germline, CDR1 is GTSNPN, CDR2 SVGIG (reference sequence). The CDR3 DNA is TGTGCCTGGAGTGGGACAGGTGAAAAACTGTTTTTT. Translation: CAWSGTGEKLFF.

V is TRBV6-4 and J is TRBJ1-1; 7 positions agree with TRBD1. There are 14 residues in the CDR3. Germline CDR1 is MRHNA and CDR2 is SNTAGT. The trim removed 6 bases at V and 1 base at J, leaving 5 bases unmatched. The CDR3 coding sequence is TGTGCCAGCAGCTCGGGACAGCCGAACACTGAAGCTTTCTTT. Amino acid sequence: CASSSGQPNTEAFF.

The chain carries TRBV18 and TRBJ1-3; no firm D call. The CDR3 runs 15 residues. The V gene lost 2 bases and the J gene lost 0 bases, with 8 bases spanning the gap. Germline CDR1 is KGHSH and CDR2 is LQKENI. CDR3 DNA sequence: TGTGCCAGCTCACCAATGGCAGGCTCTGGAAACACCATATATTTT. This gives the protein CASSPMAGSGNTIYF.

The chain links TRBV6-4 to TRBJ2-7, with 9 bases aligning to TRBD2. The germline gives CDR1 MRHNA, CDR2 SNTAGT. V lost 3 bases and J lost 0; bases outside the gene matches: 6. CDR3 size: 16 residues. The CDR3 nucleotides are TGTGCCAGCAGTGATGGGACTAGCTTACTCTCCTACGAGCAGTACTTC. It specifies CASSDGTSLLSYEQYF.

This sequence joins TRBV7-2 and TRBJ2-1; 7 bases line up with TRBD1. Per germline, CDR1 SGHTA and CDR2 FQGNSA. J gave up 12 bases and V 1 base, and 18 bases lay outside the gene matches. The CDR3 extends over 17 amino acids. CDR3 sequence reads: CASSLDSGAGGGYVQFF. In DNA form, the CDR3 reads TGTGCCAGCAGCTTAGACAGTGGGGCAGGGGGTGGCTATGTGCAGTTCTTC.

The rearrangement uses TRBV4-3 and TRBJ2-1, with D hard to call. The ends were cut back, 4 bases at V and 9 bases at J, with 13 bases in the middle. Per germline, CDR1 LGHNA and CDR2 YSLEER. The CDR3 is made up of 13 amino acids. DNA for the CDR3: TGCGCCAGCAGCCCCGGTGGGAAGTTTGAGCAGTTCTTC. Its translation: CASSPGGKFEQFF.

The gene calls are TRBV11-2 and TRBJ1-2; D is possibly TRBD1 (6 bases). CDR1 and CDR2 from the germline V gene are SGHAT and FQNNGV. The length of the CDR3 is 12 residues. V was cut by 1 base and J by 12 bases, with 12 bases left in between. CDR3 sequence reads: CASSLAGGLDTF. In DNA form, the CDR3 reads TGTGCCAGCAGCTTAGCCGGGGGCCTCGACACCTTC. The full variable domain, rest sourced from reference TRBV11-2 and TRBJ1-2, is EAGVAQSPRYKIIEKRQSVAFWCNPISGHATLYWYQQILGQGPKLLIQFQNNGVVDDSQLPKDRFSAERLKGVDSTLKIQPAKLEDSAVYLCASSLAGGLDTFGSGTRLTVV.

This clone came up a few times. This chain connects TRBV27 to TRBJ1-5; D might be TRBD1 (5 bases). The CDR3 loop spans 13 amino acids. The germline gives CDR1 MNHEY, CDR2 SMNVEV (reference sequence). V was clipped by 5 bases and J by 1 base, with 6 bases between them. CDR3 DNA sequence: TGTGCCAGCAGTGGGGACAGCAATCAGCCCCAGCATTTT. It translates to CASSGDSNQPQHF.

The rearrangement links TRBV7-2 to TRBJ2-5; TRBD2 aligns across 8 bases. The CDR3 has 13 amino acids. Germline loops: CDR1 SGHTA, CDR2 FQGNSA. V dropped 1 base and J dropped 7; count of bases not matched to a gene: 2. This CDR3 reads CASSLVLAGTQYF. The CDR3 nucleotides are TGTGCCAGCAGCTTAGTTCTAGCGGGGACCCAGTACTTC.

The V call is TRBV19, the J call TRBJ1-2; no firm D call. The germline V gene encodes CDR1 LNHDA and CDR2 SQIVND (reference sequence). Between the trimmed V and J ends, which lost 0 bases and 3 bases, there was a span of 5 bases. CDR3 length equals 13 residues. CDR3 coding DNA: TGTGCCAGTAGTATAGAAGGATACTATGGCTACACCTTC. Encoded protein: CASSIEGYYGYTF.

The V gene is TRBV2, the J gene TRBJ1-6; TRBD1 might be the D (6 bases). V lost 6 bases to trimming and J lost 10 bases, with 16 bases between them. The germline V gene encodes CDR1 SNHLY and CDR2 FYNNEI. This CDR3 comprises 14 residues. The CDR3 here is CASSVGGGRSPLHF. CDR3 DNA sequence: TGTGCCAGCAGCGTCGGGGGGGGCCGGTCACCCCTCCACTTT. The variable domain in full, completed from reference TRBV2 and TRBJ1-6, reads EPEVTQTPSHQVTQMGQEVILRCVPISNHLYFYWYRQILGQKVEFLVSFYNNEISEKSEIFDDQFSVERPDGSNFTLKIRSTKLEDSAMYFCASSVGGGRSPLHFGNGTRLTVT.

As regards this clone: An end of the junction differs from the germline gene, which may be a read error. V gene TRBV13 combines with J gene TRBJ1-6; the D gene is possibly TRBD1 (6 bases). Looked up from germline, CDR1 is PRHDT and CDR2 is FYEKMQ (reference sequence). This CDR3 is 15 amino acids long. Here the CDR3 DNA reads TGTGCCAGCAGCCTAGGGGGTCCCTATAATTCACCCCTCCACTTT. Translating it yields CASSLGGPYNSPLHF. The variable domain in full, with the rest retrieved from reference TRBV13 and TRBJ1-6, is AAGVIQSPRHLIKEKRETATLKCYPIPRHDTVYWYQQGPGQDPQFLISFYEKMQSDKGSIPDRFSAQQFSDYHSELNMSSLELGDSALYFCASSLGGPYNSPLHFGNGTRLTVT.

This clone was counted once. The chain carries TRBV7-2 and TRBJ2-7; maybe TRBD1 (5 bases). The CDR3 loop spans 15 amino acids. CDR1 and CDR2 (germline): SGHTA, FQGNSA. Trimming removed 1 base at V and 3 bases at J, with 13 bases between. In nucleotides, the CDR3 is TGTGCCAGCAGCTTAGATCCAGGGATGGGCTACGAGCAGTACTTC. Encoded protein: CASSLDPGMGYEQYF.

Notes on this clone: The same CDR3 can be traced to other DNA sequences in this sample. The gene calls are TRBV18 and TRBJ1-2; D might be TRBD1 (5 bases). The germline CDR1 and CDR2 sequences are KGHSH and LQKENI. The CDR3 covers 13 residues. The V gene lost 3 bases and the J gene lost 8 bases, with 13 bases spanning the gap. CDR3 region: CASSPGTFDGYTF. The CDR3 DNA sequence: TGTGCCAGCTCACCCGGGACGTTCGACGGCTACACCTTC.

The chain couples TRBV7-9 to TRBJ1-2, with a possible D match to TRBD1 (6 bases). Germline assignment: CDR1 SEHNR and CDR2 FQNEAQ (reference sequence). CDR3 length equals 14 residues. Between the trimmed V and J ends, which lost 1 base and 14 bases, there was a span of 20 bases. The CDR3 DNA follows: TGTGCCAGCAGCTTAGTATCCGGGACAAAGCATGGAACCTTC. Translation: CASSLVSGTKHGTF.

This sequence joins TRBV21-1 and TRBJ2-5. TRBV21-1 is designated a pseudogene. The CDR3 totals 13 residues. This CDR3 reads CASSKGGWETQYF. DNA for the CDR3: TGTGCCAGCAGCAAAGGGGGTTGGGAGACCCAGTACTTC.